This T cell receptor beta chain comes out of a study of blood T cell repertoires in COVID-19. Background on the study: Some COVID-19 samples were acute and others convalescent; all came from the United States, Italy and Spain. Sources were T cells, B-cell-depleted T cells, or PBMCs; the material itself was cDNA or gDNA.

The CDR3 is 14 residues long. Patients in Seattle were enrolled during active infection, then followed longitudinally. In the original analysis: For nucleated cells, counts were estimated from reference gene primer amplification. Clones were read by immunoSEQ multiplex PCR, and TCRdb kept only the in-frame ones, dropping some. V, J and clone size were drawn from that table, and D and trimming were deduced from the DNA. This table holds nearly 350,000 clones, 88% found once. This chain joins TRBV21-1 and TRBJ2-1; no check of the table's D call, TRBD2, against the DNA was made. TRBV21-1 is flagged as a pseudogene. Sequencing used peripheral blood. This clonotype was sampled from a woman in her 70s with COVID-19, enrolled during active disease. DNA of the CDR3: TGTGCCAGCAGCAAGGGACTAGCGGGGGCTGAGCAGTTCTTC. Residues: CASSKGLAGAEQFF.